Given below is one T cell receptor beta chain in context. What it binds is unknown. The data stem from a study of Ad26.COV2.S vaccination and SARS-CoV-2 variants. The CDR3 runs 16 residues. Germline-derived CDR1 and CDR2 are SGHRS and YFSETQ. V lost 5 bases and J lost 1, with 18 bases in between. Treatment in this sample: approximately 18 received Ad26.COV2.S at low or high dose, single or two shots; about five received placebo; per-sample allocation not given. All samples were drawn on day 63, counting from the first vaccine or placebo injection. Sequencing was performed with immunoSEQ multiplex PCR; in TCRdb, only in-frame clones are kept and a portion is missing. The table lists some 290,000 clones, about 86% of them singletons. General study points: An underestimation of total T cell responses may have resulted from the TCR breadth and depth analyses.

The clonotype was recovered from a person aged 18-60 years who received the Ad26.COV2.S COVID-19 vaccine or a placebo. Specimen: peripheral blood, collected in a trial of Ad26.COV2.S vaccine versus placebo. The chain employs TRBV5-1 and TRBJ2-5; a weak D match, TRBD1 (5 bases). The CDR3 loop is CASSQGSSSPQETQYF. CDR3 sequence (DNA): TGCGCCAGCAGTCAGGGCAGTTCATCCCCCCAAGAGACCCAGTACTTC.